What follows is one T cell receptor beta chain and its context. The antigen is unknown. The data are from a study of T cell clonotyping in hematopoietic cell transplantation. Germline V gives CDR1 SGHAT, CDR2 FQNNGV. The CDR3 is made up of 11 amino acids. Trimming removed 1 base from V and 7 bases from J, with 5 bases in between. Sequencing used immunoSEQ multiplex PCR; TCRdb keeps in-frame clones, though not all of them. This table holds under 15,000 clones, approximately 83% found once. Regarding the study as a whole: At the given depth, recipient repertoires were over 97% de novo clonotypes. Without cell sorting, CD4 versus CD8 contributions remain unresolved. Recipient TCR diversity dropped after transplant; expanded clonotypes rose from day 30 to 180.

The sequencing here drew on PBMCs, taken 100 days after allogeneic stem cell transplant. The TCR originated in a female patient between 40 and 55 years old who had an allogeneic stem cell transplant from a related donor, so T cells may come from the graft donor. Some clones in this sample may be carry-over from other donors' samples. The chain combines TRBV11-2 with TRBJ2-7; no reliable D call. In nucleotides, the CDR3 is TGTGCCAGCAGCTTAGCCCCGGAGCAGTACTTC. Residues: CASSLAPEQYF.